This TCR beta chain was retrieved from a study of T cells in Graves' hyperthyroidism and ophthalmopathy. Researchers took RNA transcripts and amplified the TCR beta CDR3 regions from them. The HTBI primer set served for first-round RT-PCR of the TCR CDR3. Via MiXCR, TCRdb re-called the multiplex PCR reads, giving one row per CDR3 protein. The data hold roughly 200,000 distinct CDR3 sequences, with approximately 16% observed a single time. This clonotype was found many times. The diagnostic basis comprised clinical symptoms, serum thyroxine and TRAb, thyroid ultrasound and orbital computed tomography. The sequencing sample was made of blood. The receptor was derived from a man between 40 and 49 years old with Graves' hyperthyroidism.

DNA for the CDR3: TGTGCCAGCAGCCCCGGGACAGGGCAGGGGACAGATACGCAGTATTTT. This codes for CASSPGTGQGTDTQYF. The chain couples TRBV7-3 to TRBJ2-3; TRBD1 matches at 9 bases. The germline V gene encodes CDR1 SGHTA and CDR2 FQGTGA. CDR3 size: 16 residues. Trimming took 5 bases from V and 3 from J; bases not matched to a gene: 9.